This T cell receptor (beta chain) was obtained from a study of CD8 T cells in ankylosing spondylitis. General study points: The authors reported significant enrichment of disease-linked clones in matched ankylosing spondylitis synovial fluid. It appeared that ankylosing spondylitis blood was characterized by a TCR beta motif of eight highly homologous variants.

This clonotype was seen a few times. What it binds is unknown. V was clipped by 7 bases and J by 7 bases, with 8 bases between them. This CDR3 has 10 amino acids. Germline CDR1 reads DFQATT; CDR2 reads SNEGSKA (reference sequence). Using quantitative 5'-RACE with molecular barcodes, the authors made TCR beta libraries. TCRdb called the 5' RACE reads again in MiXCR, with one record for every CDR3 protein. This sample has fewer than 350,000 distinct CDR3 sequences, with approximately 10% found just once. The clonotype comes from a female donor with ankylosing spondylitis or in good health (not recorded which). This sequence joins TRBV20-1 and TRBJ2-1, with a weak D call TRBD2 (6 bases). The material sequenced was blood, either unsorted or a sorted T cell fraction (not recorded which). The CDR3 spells CSGGRNEQFF. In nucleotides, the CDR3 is TGCAGTGGGGGGAGGAATGAGCAGTTCTTC.